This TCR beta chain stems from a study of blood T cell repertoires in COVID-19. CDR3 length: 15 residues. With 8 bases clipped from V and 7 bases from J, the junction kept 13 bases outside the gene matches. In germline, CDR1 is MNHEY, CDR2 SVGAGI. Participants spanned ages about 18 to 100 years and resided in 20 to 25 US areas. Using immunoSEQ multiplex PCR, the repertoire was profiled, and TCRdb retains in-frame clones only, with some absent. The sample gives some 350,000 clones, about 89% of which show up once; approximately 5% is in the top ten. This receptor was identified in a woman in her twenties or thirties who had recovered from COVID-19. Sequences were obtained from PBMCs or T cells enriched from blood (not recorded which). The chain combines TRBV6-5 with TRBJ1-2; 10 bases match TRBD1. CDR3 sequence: CASGELWDRGFGYTF. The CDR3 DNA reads TGTGCCAGCGGGGAGCTTTGGGACAGGGGTTTTGGCTACACCTTC.